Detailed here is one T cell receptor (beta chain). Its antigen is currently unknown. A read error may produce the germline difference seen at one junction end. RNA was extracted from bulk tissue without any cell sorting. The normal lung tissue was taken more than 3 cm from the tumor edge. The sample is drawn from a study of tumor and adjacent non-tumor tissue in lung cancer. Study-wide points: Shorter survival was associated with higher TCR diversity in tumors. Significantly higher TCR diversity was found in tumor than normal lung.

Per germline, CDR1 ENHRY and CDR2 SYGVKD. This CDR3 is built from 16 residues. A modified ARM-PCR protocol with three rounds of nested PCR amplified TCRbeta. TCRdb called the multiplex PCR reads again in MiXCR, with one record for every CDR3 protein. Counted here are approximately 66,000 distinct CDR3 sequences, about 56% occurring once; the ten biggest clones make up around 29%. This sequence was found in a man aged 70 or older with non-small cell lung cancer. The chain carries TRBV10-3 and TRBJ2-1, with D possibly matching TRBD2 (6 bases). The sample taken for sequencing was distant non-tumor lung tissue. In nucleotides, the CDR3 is TGTGTCATCAGTGGGACGGGGGTTAATTCCTACAATGAGCAGTTCTTC. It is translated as CVISGTGVNSYNEQFF.